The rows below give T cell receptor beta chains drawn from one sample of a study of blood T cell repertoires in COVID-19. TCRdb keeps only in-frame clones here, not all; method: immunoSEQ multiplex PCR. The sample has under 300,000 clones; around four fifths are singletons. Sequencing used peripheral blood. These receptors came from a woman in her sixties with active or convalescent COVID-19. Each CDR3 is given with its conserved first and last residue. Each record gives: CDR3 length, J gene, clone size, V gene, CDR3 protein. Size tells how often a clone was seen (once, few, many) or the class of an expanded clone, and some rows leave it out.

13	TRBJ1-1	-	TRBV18	CASSPLENTEAFF
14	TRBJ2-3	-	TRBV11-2	CASRLAGGTDTQYF
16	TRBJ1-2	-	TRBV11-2	CASSFTTGSRGDGYTF
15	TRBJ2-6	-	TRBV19	CASSEGLSGANVLTF
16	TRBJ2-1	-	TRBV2	CASSIWDSIPYNEQFF
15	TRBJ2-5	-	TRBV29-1	CSVRTRGTVGETQYF
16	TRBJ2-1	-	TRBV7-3	CASSPRLAGGWDEQFF
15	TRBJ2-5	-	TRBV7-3	CASSPDRGGIETQYF
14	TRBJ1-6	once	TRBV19	CASSIPQGDSPLHF
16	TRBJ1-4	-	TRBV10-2	CASSEAGTGVKEKLFF
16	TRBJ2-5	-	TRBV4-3	CASSQDAVPYQETQYF
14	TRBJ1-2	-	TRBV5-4	CASSFLTGPYGYTF
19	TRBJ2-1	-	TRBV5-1	CASSLAGLAGGPTYNEQFF
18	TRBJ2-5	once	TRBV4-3	CASSQDRIAGGPLETQYF
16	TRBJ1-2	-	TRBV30	CAWSRPMLGGNYGYTF
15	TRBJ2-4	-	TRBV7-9	CASSARGQGGNIQYF
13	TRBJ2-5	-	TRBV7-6	CASSQGRQETQYF
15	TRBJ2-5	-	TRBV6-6	CASSYGTGAQETQYF
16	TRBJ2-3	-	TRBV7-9	CASSLGAERVYDTQYF
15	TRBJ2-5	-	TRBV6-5	CASSSPYQGPRTQYF
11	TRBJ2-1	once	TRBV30	CAWSRGGEQFF
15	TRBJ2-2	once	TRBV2	CASSGQGAHTGELFF
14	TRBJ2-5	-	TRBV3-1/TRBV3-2	CASSPRGLARYQYF
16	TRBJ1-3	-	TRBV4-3	CASSQAGGLSGNTIYF
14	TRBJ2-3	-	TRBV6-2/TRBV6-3	CASSRTGTADTQYF
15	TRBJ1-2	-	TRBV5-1	CASSLNGEEYYGYTF
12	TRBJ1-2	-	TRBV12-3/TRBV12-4	CASSSYGGLKTF
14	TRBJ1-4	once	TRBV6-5	CASSYRGGEEKLFF
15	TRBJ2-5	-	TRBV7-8	CASSRRGGQEETQYF
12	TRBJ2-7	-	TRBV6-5	CASGGWVYEQYF
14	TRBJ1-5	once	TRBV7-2	CASSLSEAQQPQHF
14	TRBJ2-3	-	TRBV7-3	CASSRGAGTDTQYF
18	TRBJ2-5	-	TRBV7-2	CASSLVALAGLGGETQYF
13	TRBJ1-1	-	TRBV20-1	CSASGVGGTEAFF
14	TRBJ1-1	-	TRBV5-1	CASSRDTRNTEAFF
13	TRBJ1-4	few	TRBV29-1	CSGQGATNEKLFF
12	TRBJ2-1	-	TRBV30	CAWRETYNEQFF
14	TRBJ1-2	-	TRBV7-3	CASSLDPGDYGYTF
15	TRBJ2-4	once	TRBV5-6	CASSLKGDRRNIQYF
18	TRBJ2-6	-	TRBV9	CASSVVGQGESGANVLTF
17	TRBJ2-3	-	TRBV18	CASSPAHGTGIVDTQYF
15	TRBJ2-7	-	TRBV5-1	CASSLMDRGLGEQYF
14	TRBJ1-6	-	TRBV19	CASNPGQRNSPLHF
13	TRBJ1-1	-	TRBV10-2	CASSWTLNTEAFF
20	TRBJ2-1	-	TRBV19	CASSLHRLVLAGGTGNEQFF
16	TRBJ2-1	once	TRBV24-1	CATSDSLGTGGGKQFF
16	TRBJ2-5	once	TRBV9	CASSVLGVGPPETQYF
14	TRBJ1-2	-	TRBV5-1	CASSTQAGQIGYTF